One and the same sample provided the 19 T cell receptor beta chains below, sequenced in a study of Ad26.COV2.S vaccination and SARS-CoV-2 variants. The treatment here: around 19 received Ad26.COV2.S at low or high dose, single or two shots; roughly five received placebo; per-sample allocation not given. Samples analyzed were those drawn on day 63 after the first vaccine or placebo injection. Clones were sequenced by immunoSEQ multiplex PCR, and TCRdb holds only the in-frame ones, with some missing. The sample shows 380,000 or so clones, 88% of them seen only once. This specimen consisted of peripheral blood, obtained in a trial of Ad26.COV2.S vaccine versus placebo. These receptors all stem from a person aged 18-65 years who received the Ad26.COV2.S COVID-19 vaccine or a placebo.

Only a few counts were recorded for this clone. V is TRBV19 and J is TRBJ1-6, with D tentatively TRBD1 (5 bases). Looked up from germline, CDR1 is LNHDA and CDR2 is SQIVND (reference sequence). Trimming left V 4 bases short and J 6 bases short, with 13 bases between. The CDR3 has 15 amino acids. The CDR3 DNA reads TGTGCCAGTAGTACAGGGCTTAGAAGTAATTCACCCCTCCACTTT. Protein sequence: CASSTGLRSNSPLHF.

The chain links TRBV18 to TRBJ2-7; 9 bases are a match to TRBD2. Germline CDR1 reads KGHSH; CDR2 reads LQKENI. Losses at the gene ends were 3 bases for V and 3 bases for J; bases not matched to a gene: 9. CDR3 length: 16 amino acids. Here the CDR3 DNA reads TGTGCCAGCTCACCCCTAGGAAGCGGGGGGATCTACGAGCAGTACTTC. Protein: CASSPLGSGGIYEQYF. The full variable domain, its missing parts supplied by reference TRBV18 and TRBJ2-7, is NAGVMQNPRHLVRRRGQEARLRCSPMKGHSHVYWYRQLPEEGLKFMVYLQKENIIDESGMPKERFSAEFPKEGPSILRIQQVVRGDSAAYFCASSPLGSGGIYEQYFGPGTRLTVT.

This clone occurred once. The V and J genes are TRBV9 and TRBJ1-1, with D possibly matching TRBD1 (6 bases). This CDR3 has 15 amino acids. Trimming cost V 3 bases and J 4 bases, with 16 bases left between them. Germline V gene lookup returns CDR1 SGDLS and CDR2 YYNGEE. CDR3 region: CASSEGGEAGTEAFF. In DNA form, the CDR3 reads TGTGCCAGCAGCGAGGGGGGGGAGGCTGGCACTGAAGCTTTCTTT.

This chain joins TRBV27 and TRBJ2-1; the match to TRBD1 covers 9 bases. V dropped 5 bases and J dropped 8; count of bases not matched to a gene: 10. The CDR3 sequence is 15 residues long. Germline-derived CDR1 and CDR2 are MNHEY and SMNVEV (reference sequence). The CDR3, as DNA: TGTGCCAGCAGTCCCAGACAGGGGGTAGCGTATGAGCAGTTCTTC. Protein product: CASSPRQGVAYEQFF.

The chain links TRBV7-9 to TRBJ2-7, with 11 bases aligning to TRBD2. Germline trimming cut 4 bases from V and 2 bases from J; bases unmatched to any gene: 4. This CDR3 contains 15 residues. CDR1 is SEHNR and CDR2 is FQNEAQ in the germline V gene (reference sequence). The CDR3 sequence: CASSYLAGGTYEQYF. CDR3 nucleotide sequence: TGTGCCAGCAGCTACTTAGCGGGAGGGACCTACGAGCAGTACTTC. Filled out from reference TRBV7-9 and TRBJ2-7, the complete variable domain reads DTGVSQNPRHKITKRGQNVTFRCDPISEHNRLYWYRQTLGQGPEFLTYFQNEAQLEKSRLLSDRFSAERPKGSFSTLEIQRTEQGDSAMYLCASSYLAGGTYEQYFGPGTRLTVT.

The chain links TRBV7-3 to TRBJ2-5; a possible D gene is TRBD1 (5 bases). CDR3 size: 14 residues. Between the trimmed V and J ends, which lost 3 bases and 0 bases, there was a span of 8 bases. Per germline, CDR1 SGHTA and CDR2 FQGTGA. DNA for the CDR3: TGTGCCAGCAGCTTCAGGGTTAACCAAGAGACCCAGTACTTC. Protein: CASSFRVNQETQYF.

V gene TRBV14 combines with J gene TRBJ2-7, with D tentatively TRBD1 (6 bases). Germline CDR1 SGHDN, CDR2 FVKESK. The CDR3 runs 15 residues. V gave up 1 base and J gave up 6 bases, with 16 bases separating them. CDR3 sequence reads: CASSQALGRGSEQYF. In DNA, the CDR3 is TGTGCCAGCAGCCAAGCCTTGGGTAGGGGGAGCGAGCAGTACTTC.

V gene TRBV4-2 combines with J gene TRBJ1-6; no clear D. Germline lookup yields CDR1 LGHNA and CDR2 YNFKEQ. This CDR3 is 14 amino acids long. Trimming removed 0 bases from V and 8 bases from J, with 8 bases in between. As DNA, the CDR3 is TGTGCCAGCAGCCAAGATGTGAGGGATTCACCCCTCCACTTT. Its protein is CASSQDVRDSPLHF.

The chain employs TRBV5-6 and TRBJ2-3; the D call may be TRBD1 or TRBD2 (7 bases each). The CDR3 totals 17 residues. Trimming removed 4 bases from V and 1 base from J, with 19 bases in between. CDR1 is SGHDT, CDR2 YYEEEE, per germline. CDR3 in amino acids: CASSPVGRGGRTDTQYF. The CDR3 coding sequence is TGTGCCAGCAGCCCCGTGGGCAGGGGGGGACGCACAGATACGCAGTATTTT.

This clone was found once. The chain joins TRBV5-4 to TRBJ2-6; D is unresolved. Per germline, CDR1 SGHNT and CDR2 YYREEE (reference sequence). V shed 4 bases and J shed 3 bases, with 20 bases lying between them. This CDR3 is built from 18 residues. The DNA for the CDR3 is TGTGCCAGCAGCCTCACCCCTTCTATTGGATTTGGGGCCAACGTCCTGACTTTC. Protein product: CASSLTPSIGFGANVLTF.

The rearrangement uses TRBV19 and TRBJ2-1; the D call may be TRBD1 or TRBD2 (5 bases each). Trimming cost V 2 bases and J 7 bases, with 12 bases left between them. Germline CDR1 and CDR2: LNHDA and SQIVND (reference sequence). The CDR3 has 14 amino acids. This CDR3 reads CASSILEEGNEQFF. DNA of the CDR3: TGTGCCAGTAGTATACTCGAAGAGGGGAATGAGCAGTTCTTC. Full variable domain (missing parts from reference TRBV19 and TRBJ2-1): DGGITQSPKYLFRKEGQNVTLSCEQNLNHDAMYWYRQDPGQGLRLIYYSQIVNDFQKGDIAEGYSVSREKKESFPLTVTSAQKNPTAFYLCASSILEEGNEQFFGPGTRLTVL.

The CDR3 DNA reads as TGCGCCAGCAGCCAGGCAGGGACTAATGAAAAACTGTTTTTT. This translates into CASSQAGTNEKLFF. The chain uses TRBV5-1 and TRBJ1-4, with D possibly TRBD1 on 5 matching bases. The CDR3 extends over 14 amino acids. Trimming shortened V by 4 bases and J by 2 bases, and 9 bases separated the two germline ends. Germline V gene data show CDR1 as SGHRS and CDR2 as YFSETQ.

The chain's CDR3 is CAWSVGTNYGYTF. The CDR3 coding sequence is TGTGCCTGGAGTGTTGGGACTAACTATGGCTACACCTTC. The rearrangement uses TRBV30 and TRBJ1-2; D remains ambiguous. Germline assignment: CDR1 GTSNPN and CDR2 SVGIG (reference sequence). This CDR3 has 13 amino acids. The V gene lost 0 bases and the J gene lost 0 bases, with 5 bases spanning the gap.

V gene TRBV7-7 combines with J gene TRBJ2-1; TRBD1 agrees at 7 bases. There are 15 residues in the CDR3. V dropped 5 bases and J dropped 0; count of bases not matched to a gene: 4. Germline V CDR1 and CDR2: SSHAT, FNYEAQ (reference sequence). The CDR3 is CASSVSGGSYNEQFF. The CDR3 DNA sequence: TGTGCCAGCAGCGTATCAGGGGGCTCCTACAATGAGCAGTTCTTC.

The J gene is TRBJ1-1, the V gene TRBV7-9; 8 bases agree with TRBD1. CDR3 length: 14 amino acids. The germline V gene encodes CDR1 SEHNR and CDR2 FQNEAQ (reference sequence). V shed 3 bases, J shed 1 base, and the junction held 1 base outside the gene matches. The CDR3 sequence: CASSLTGANTEAFF. The CDR3 bases are TGTGCCAGCAGCTTGACAGGGGCGAACACTGAAGCTTTCTTT. Variable domain in full (rest from reference TRBV7-9 and TRBJ1-1): DTGVSQNPRHKITKRGQNVTFRCDPISEHNRLYWYRQTLGQGPEFLTYFQNEAQLEKSRLLSDRFSAERPKGSFSTLEIQRTEQGDSAMYLCASSLTGANTEAFFGQGTRLTVV.

A few counts support this clone. The rearrangement uses TRBV7-2 and TRBJ1-1; 10 positions agree with TRBD1. The germline CDR1 and CDR2 sequences are SGHTA and FQGNSA. The V and J ends lost 5 bases and 11 bases, in that order; junction bases with no gene match: 8. The CDR3 has 13 amino acids. CDR3 in DNA: TGTGCCAGCAGCCCCCGACAGGGGGCGCAGGCTTTCTTT. Translating it yields CASSPRQGAQAFF.

This chain links TRBV6-2 or TRBV6-3 with TRBJ1-2; tentatively, D is TRBD1 (6 bases). Deletions cut 2 bases from V and 10 bases from J, with 17 bases between. CDR1 MNHEY and CDR2 SVGEGT come from the germline V gene. There are 14 residues in the CDR3. The CDR3 loop is CASSYLQGWNDYTF. DNA for the CDR3: TGTGCCAGCAGTTACCTACAGGGTTGGAATGACTACACCTTC.

The CDR3 coding sequence is TGTGCCAGCTCACCCCTAGCACCCAGCTCCTACAATGAGCAGTTCTTC. This translates into CASSPLAPSSYNEQFF. The chain is built from TRBV18 and TRBJ2-1; D perhaps matches TRBD2 (5 bases). The germline V and J ends were trimmed by 3 bases and 0 bases, with 12 bases remaining between them. The CDR3 is 16 residues long. CDR1 and CDR2 (germline): KGHSH, LQKENI.

The chain is built from TRBV7-2 and TRBJ1-1; D may be TRBD1 (6 bases). The CDR3 extends over 18 amino acids. CDR1 and CDR2 from the germline V gene are SGHTA and FQGNSA. V lost 5 bases and J lost 1, with 23 bases in between. The CDR3 nucleotides are TGTGCCAGCAGCCCGACGCGGGGGGGGCCTCGAGGGAACACTGAAGCTTTCTTT. Translated, it gives CASSPTRGGPRGNTEAFF.